This T cell receptor beta chain derives from a study of early T cells in non-severe SARS-CoV-2 infection. The CDR3 has 12 residues. Germline lookup yields CDR1 DFQATT and CDR2 SNEGSKA (reference sequence). Trimming left V 6 bases short and J 11 bases short, with 19 bases between. Attachment of unique molecular identifiers was made to individual cDNA molecules. Via MiXCR, TCRdb re-called the 5' RACE reads, giving one row per CDR3 protein. The sample has roughly 100,000 distinct CDR3 sequences, roughly 13% seen once; the top ten hold approximately 2.3%. This clonotype was recorded a few times. Material for sequencing was whole blood. The genes are TRBV20-1 and TRBJ1-1; D may be TRBD1 (5 bases). This TCR derives from an adult who was a healthcare worker with PCR-confirmed SARS-CoV-2 infection or an uninfected control (not recorded which). CDR3 residues: CSADGPTERAFF. CDR3 nucleotides: TGCAGTGCAGACGGCCCGACAGAAAGGGCTTTCTTT.